Below, 18 T cell receptor beta chains from the same sample are listed, as sequenced in a study of vaccination effects on CD4 cells after COVID-19. TCRdb's copy holds only in-frame clones and misses some; the assay was immunoSEQ multiplex PCR. This table holds 40,000 to 60,000 clones, around four fifths found once. Which antigens these TCRs recognize remains unknown. A 10-day culture period preceded the isolation of CD4+ T cells. This sample comprised CD4+ T cells from PBMCs cultured without peptide, obtained before COVID-19 vaccination. These receptors all come from a human donor who had a prior SARS-CoV-2 infection.

This clone was observed a few times. The chain carries TRBV9 and TRBJ1-2, with 7 bases lining up with TRBD1. CDR1 is SGDLS, CDR2 YYNGEE, per germline. With V trimmed by 4 bases and J by 5 bases, 8 bases remained unmatched. This CDR3 comprises 14 residues. The CDR3 loop is CASSYVTGEYGYTF. The CDR3 DNA follows: TGTGCCAGCAGCTACGTAACAGGGGAATATGGCTACACCTTC.

The V gene is TRBV5-1, the J gene TRBJ2-3; 9 bases line up with TRBD1. The V gene end was trimmed by 4 bases and the J gene end by 0 bases; junction bases not matched to a gene: 6. The CDR3 covers 16 residues. CDR1 is SGHRS and CDR2 is YFSETQ in the germline V gene. CDR3 amino acids: CASSTTGGESTDTQYF. The CDR3, as DNA: TGCGCCAGCAGCACTACAGGGGGCGAGAGCACAGATACGCAGTATTTT.

V is TRBV2 and J is TRBJ1-4, with a tentative D call TRBD1 (5 bases). This CDR3 spans 15 amino acids. Germline loops: CDR1 SNHLY, CDR2 FYNNEI. Trimming removed 6 bases at V and 4 bases at J, with 15 bases between. CDR3 protein: CASSTPRVSNEKLFF. The CDR3 region has the DNA TGTGCCAGCAGCACGCCCAGGGTCAGTAATGAAAAACTGTTTTTT. The entire variable domain, with the rest obtained from reference TRBV2 and TRBJ1-4, is as follows: EPEVTQTPSHQVTQMGQEVILRCVPISNHLYFYWYRQILGQKVEFLVSFYNNEISEKSEIFDDQFSVERPDGSNFTLKIRSTKLEDSAMYFCASSTPRVSNEKLFFGSGTQLSVL.

J is TRBJ2-5 and V is TRBV5-1; 7 bases are shared with TRBD2. The V gene end was trimmed by 1 base and the J gene end by 3 bases; junction bases not matched to a gene: 3. CDR1 and CDR2 (germline): SGHRS, YFSETQ. This CDR3 has 14 residues. The CDR3 bases are TGCGCCAGCAGCTTGAGTCTAGCGGAAGAGACCCAGTACTTC. Its translation: CASSLSLAEETQYF.

The chain joins TRBV2 to TRBJ2-6, with D perhaps being TRBD1 or TRBD2 (5 bases each). V was shortened by 6 bases and J by 0 bases, with 15 bases between the two germline ends. Germline V gene sequence: CDR1 SNHLY, CDR2 FYNNEI. The CDR3 has 17 residues. For the CDR3, the DNA is TGTGCCAGCAGGCCGGGACCTACCCTCTCTGGGGCCAACGTCCTGACTTTC. Protein product: CASRPGPTLSGANVLTF.

The chain joins TRBV18 to TRBJ1-3, with 7 bases aligning to TRBD1. The germline CDR1 and CDR2 sequences are KGHSH and LQKENI. This CDR3 has 17 residues. After removal of 2 bases from V and 4 bases from J, the junction contained 11 bases not matched to a gene. CDR3 nucleotide sequence: TGTGCCAGCTCACCAATCGGGACAGCCTTCGGAGGAAACACCATATATTTT. As protein: CASSPIGTAFGGNTIYF.

Points on this clone: The junction and the germline gene differ at one end; a read error may be behind it. The chain combines TRBV20-1 with TRBJ2-3; D is unresolved. This CDR3 region has 10 residues. Germline V gene sequence: CDR1 DFQATT, CDR2 SNEGSKA (reference sequence). CDR3 nucleotides: TGCAGTGCCGACTTGGTGAGACCTCATTTT. Translating it yields CSADLVRPHF.

V and J are TRBV3-1 (or the pseudogene TRBV3-2) and TRBJ2-1; the D call may be TRBD1 or TRBD2 (5 bases each). Germline values: CDR1 LGHDT, CDR2 YNNKEL (reference sequence). The V end lost 4 bases, the J end lost 4 bases, and 14 bases lay between the germline ends. The CDR3 loop spans 15 amino acids. The CDR3 DNA is TGTGCCAGCAGCCCTTCATGGGACGGGTACAATGAGCAGTTCTTC. This gives the protein CASSPSWDGYNEQFF.

The J gene is TRBJ2-1, the V gene TRBV6-5, with a possible D match to TRBD1 (5 bases). The CDR3 extends over 11 amino acids. Per germline, CDR1 MNHEY and CDR2 SVGAGI. Between the trimmed V and J ends, which lost 6 bases and 10 bases, there was a span of 10 bases. The CDR3, as DNA: TGTGCCAGCAGCAGTACAGGCGAGCAGTTCTTC. Translation gives CASSSTGEQFF.

The chain couples TRBV5-1 to TRBJ2-5, with 10 nucleotides matching TRBD2. V lost 5 bases and J lost 2; bases outside the gene matches: 6. The CDR3 is made up of 15 amino acids. Germline V gives CDR1 SGHRS, CDR2 YFSETQ. The CDR3 spells CASRLASGGQETQYF. In DNA form, the CDR3 reads TGCGCCAGCAGGCTCGCTAGCGGGGGACAAGAGACCCAGTACTTC.

The chain carries TRBV7-2 and TRBJ2-7, with D hard to call. The CDR3 consists of 12 residues. From germline, CDR1 is SGHTA and CDR2 FQGNSA. V lost 3 bases and J 3 bases, leaving 6 bases between the germline ends. The CDR3 loop is CASSFSRYEQYF. In DNA form, the CDR3 reads TGTGCCAGCAGCTTCTCCCGCTACGAGCAGTACTTC. The full variable domain, with the rest looked up from reference TRBV7-2 and TRBJ2-7, is GAGVSQSPSNKVTEKGKDVELRCDPISGHTALYWYRQSLGQGLEFLIYFQGNSAPDKSGLPSDRFSAERTGGSVSTLTIQRTQQEDSAVYLCASSFSRYEQYFGPGTRLTVT.

V is TRBV5-1 and J is TRBJ2-5, with 7 bases that match TRBD2. CDR1 and CDR2 (germline): SGHRS, YFSETQ. This CDR3 has 15 residues. Germline trimming cut 0 bases from V and 5 bases from J; bases unmatched to any gene: 7. For the CDR3, the DNA is TGCGCCAGCAGCTTGGATGGGCGGGGGTCGGAGACCCAGTACTTC. Amino acids: CASSLDGRGSETQYF.

The CDR3 nucleotides read TGCGCCAGCAGCTTGCCTAGCGACTACACAGATACGCAGTATTTT. It yields the protein CASSLPSDYTDTQYF. The chain uses TRBV5-1 and TRBJ2-3, with D tentatively TRBD2 (6 bases). This CDR3 region has 15 residues. Germline CDR1 SGHRS, CDR2 YFSETQ. Trimming shortened V by 1 base and J by 2 bases, and 11 bases separated the two germline ends. Full variable domain (outside the CDR3, taken from reference TRBV5-1 and TRBJ2-3): KAGVTQTPRYLIKTRGQQVTLSCSPISGHRSVSWYQQTPGQGLQFLFEYFSETQRNKGNFPGRFSGRQFSNSRSEMNVSTLELGDSALYLCASSLPSDYTDTQYFGPGTRLTVL.

This chain joins TRBV28 and TRBJ2-7; TRBD2 is a possible D gene (6 bases). Trimming stripped 6 bases from V and 2 bases from J, with 17 bases between. The CDR3 spans 15 residues. CDR1 is MDHEN, CDR2 SYDVKM, per germline. The CDR3 sequence: CASSSISGLTYEQYF. The CDR3 DNA sequence: TGTGCCAGCAGCTCTATTAGCGGTCTAACCTACGAGCAGTACTTC.

This chain joins TRBV24-1 and TRBJ1-1; the match to TRBD1 covers 7 bases. The CDR3 length is 14 residues. Trimming removed 4 bases from V and 4 bases from J; junction bases left unmatched: 5. The V gene's germline CDR1 is KGHDR and CDR2 SFDVKD. CDR3 sequence (DNA): TGTGCCACCAGTGACGCGACAGGGCGCACTGAAGCTTTCTTT. Translated, it gives CATSDATGRTEAFF.

The V call is TRBV11-2, the J call TRBJ2-2, with 8 bases fitting TRBD2. In germline, CDR1 is SGHAT, CDR2 FQNNGV. The CDR3 consists of 16 residues. The trim removed 3 bases at V and 4 bases at J, leaving 7 bases unmatched. DNA for the CDR3: TGTGCCAGCAGCTTTATAGCGGGGTCGTCCACCGGGGAGCTGTTTTTT. Its protein product is CASSFIAGSSTGELFF.

V is TRBV4-3 and J is TRBJ1-2; 9 bases are a match to TRBD1. The CDR3 is 19 amino acids. After removal of 0 bases from V and 4 bases from J, the junction contained 15 bases not matched to a gene. Germline loops: CDR1 LGHNA, CDR2 YSLEER. CDR3 nucleotide sequence: TGCGCCAGCAGCCAAGAGGACAGGGGTTTAAGTGGTCTTGGCTATGGCTACACCTTC. Residues: CASSQEDRGLSGLGYGYTF.

The V and J genes are TRBV2 and TRBJ2-6, with no clear D. V shed 6 bases and J shed 0 bases, with 6 bases lying between them. CDR1 SNHLY and CDR2 FYNNEI come from the germline V gene. The CDR3 length is 14 residues. CDR3 DNA: TGTGCCAGCAGGCGAGACTCTGGGGCCAACGTCCTGACTTTC. Its protein product is CASRRDSGANVLTF.